A single sample gave rise to the 24 T cell receptor gamma chains below, sequenced in a study of γδ T cells in repeated Plasmodium falciparum infection. TCRdb reapplied CATT to the multiplex PCR reads. The sample includes 30,000 or so gamma-chain clones, 1.4% of them seen just once. Flow sorting of PBMC yielded separate Vgamma9/Vdelta2+ and Vdelta2-negative gammadelta T cell populations for bulk repertoire analysis. The material sequenced was gamma-delta T cells from blood. The receptors were sampled from a pool of human donors (malaria-infected and uninfected, not separated).

This clone showed up just a few times. The TCRdb protein, from a much larger clone, departs from this DNA's translation at residue 12, likely by read error; the protein shown derives from the DNA. The rearrangement uses TRGV9 and TRGJP. The J gene, missing from TCRdb, was assigned here through DNA to germline matching. From germline, CDR1 is GITISATS and CDR2 ISYDGTV (reference sequence). The CDR3 contains 15 residues. In DNA form, the CDR3 reads TGTGCCTTGTGGGTAGGAGAGTTGGGCAAAAAAGTCAAGGTATTT. It encodes CALWVGELGKKVKVF.

The V gene call reads TRGV9; no J gene was called. CDR1 and CDR2 (germline): GITISATS, ISYDGTV (reference sequence). The CDR3 covers 32 residues. The CDR3: CALWEGLNYYKKLLAVEQHWLSQVSIGRIQHF. The CDR3 bases are TGTGCCTTGTGGGAGGGACTAAATTATTATAAGAAACTCTTGGCAGTGGAACAACACTGGTTGTCACAGGTAAGTATCGGAAGAATACAACATTTC.

In its sample, this clone was seen many times. The chain couples TRGV4 to TRGJ1 or TRGJ2. The CDR3 runs 11 residues. J gave up 8 bases and V 2 bases, and 3 bases lay outside the gene matches. The germline gives CDR1 EGSTGY, CDR2 YDSYTSSV. The CDR3 nucleotides read TGTGCCACCTGGGATGAGGATAAGAAACTCTTT. It codes for CATWDEDKKLF.

With respect to this clone: A read error is the likely source, as a far larger clone sits one nucleotide away. The same CDR3 arises from other DNA sequences in this sample as well. This chain joins TRGV9 and TRGJ1 or TRGJ2. TCRdb lists no J gene, so it was determined here by aligning the DNA to germline. Trimming cost V 1 base and J 0 bases; bases outside gene matches: 15. CDR3 length equals 18 residues. Germline loops: CDR1 GITISATS, CDR2 ISYDGTV (reference sequence). DNA of the CDR3: TGTGCCTTGTGGGAGGTATCCCAAGGACTATCGAATTATTATAAGAAACTCTTT. This gives the protein CALWEVSQGLSNYYKKLF.

A note on this clone: Only one base separates this from a far larger clonotype, so it likely reflects a read error. Within the sample, other DNA sequences also encode this same CDR3. The gene calls are TRGV9 and TRGJP. In the absence of a J gene in TCRdb, the DNA was matched to germline to assign it here. The CDR3 spans 17 residues. Germline CDR1 and CDR2: GITISATS and ISYDGTV (reference sequence). The CDR3: CALWEAHQELGKKIKVF. For the CDR3, the DNA is TGTGCCTTGTGGGAGGCTCATCAAGAGCTGGGCAAAAAAATCAAGGTATTT.

There are a few counts of this clone. A read error is the likely source, as a far larger clone sits one nucleotide away. Additional DNA sequences in this sample encode the identical CDR3. No call exists for the J gene, whereas the V gene is TRGV4. Germline V gene sequence: CDR1 EGSTGY, CDR2 YDSYTSSV. CDR3 length equals 13 residues. CDR3 sequence: CATWDESNYKKLF. CDR3 nucleotides: TGTGCCACCTGGGATGAATCGAACTATAAGAAACTCTTC.

This clone was counted at least ten times. The mismatch at residue 9 between this DNA's translation and the TCRdb protein of a much larger clone likely reflects a read error; the protein shown is translated from the DNA. This chain joins TRGV9 and TRGJP. This CDR3 comprises 16 residues. Germline CDR1 and CDR2: GITISATS and ISYDGTV (reference sequence). CDR3 nucleotide sequence: TGTGCCTTGTGGGAGCCTCTGAAGTTTGGCAAAAAAATCAAGGTATTT. Translating it yields CALWEPLKFGKKIKVF.

On this clone: Translating this DNA gives a protein that differs at residue 9 from the TCRdb one, which belongs to a much larger clone; a read error is likely, and the protein shown is this translation. This chain links TRGV9 with TRGJP. In germline, CDR1 is GITISATS, CDR2 ISYDGTV (reference sequence). The ends lost 1 base at V and 5 bases at J; junction bases unmatched: 14. The CDR3 contains 20 residues. The CDR3 sequence: CALWEVPTGEKELGKKIKVF. The CDR3, as DNA: TGTGCCTTGTGGGAGGTCCCAACCGGGGAGAAAGAGTTGGGCAAAAAAATCAAGGTATTT.

This clone has at least ten counts. The likely explanation is a read error, given a far larger clone one base away. Other nucleotide sequences in the sample specify the same CDR3. CDR3 DNA sequence: TGTGCCTTGTGGGGCAGTAAGGAGTTGGGCAAAAAAATCAAGGTATTT. It codes for CALWGSKELGKKIKVF. The chain uses TRGV9 and TRGJP. Trimming at V came to 5 bases and at J to 7 bases, leaving 8 bases not matched to a gene. Germline lookup yields CDR1 GITISATS and CDR2 ISYDGTV (reference sequence). This CDR3 is 16 amino acids long.

This clone was found many times. TCRdb's protein, taken from a much larger clone, differs from this DNA's translation at residue 11, likely owing to a read error; the protein displayed comes from the DNA. V and J are TRGV9 and TRGJ1 or TRGJ2. Per germline, CDR1 GITISATS and CDR2 ISYDGTV (reference sequence). The CDR3 has 13 residues. This chain's CDR3 is CALWEENYYKRLF. The CDR3 nucleotides read TGTGCCTTGTGGGAAGAAAATTATTATAAGAGACTCTTT.

With regard to this clone: The protein that TCRdb holds for this DNA derives from a much larger clone and differs from the translated DNA at residues 6 and 7, which likely indicates a read error; the protein shown here is translated from the DNA. This chain joins TRGV9 and TRGJP2. Germline trimming cut 2 bases from V and 8 bases from J; bases unmatched to any gene: 5. This CDR3 is 13 amino acids long. Germline V lookup: CDR1 GITISATS, CDR2 ISYDGTV (reference sequence). This CDR3 is CALWEALDWIKTF. The CDR3 DNA is TGTGCCTTGTGGGAGGCGCTGGATTGGATCAAGACGTTT.

In its sample, this clone was seen many times. This chain connects TRGV2 to TRGJP2. The J gene, left out of TCRdb, was set here by checking the DNA against germline. After removal of 5 bases from V and 8 bases from J, the junction contained 8 bases not matched to a gene. CDR3 size: 13 residues. Per the germline V gene, CDR1 is EGSNGY and CDR2 is YDSYNSKV. CDR3 sequence: CATWVPWDWIKTF. Here the CDR3 DNA reads TGTGCCACCTGGGTCCCATGGGATTGGATCAAGACGTTT.

The table lists this clone with many counts. The protein TCRdb lists belongs to a much larger clone and differs from this DNA's translation at residue 7, which points to a read error; the protein shown is made from the DNA. The rearrangement uses TRGV9 and TRGJ1 or TRGJ2. No J gene was available from TCRdb, and it was assigned here by a germline match of the DNA. V lost 0 bases, J lost 8 bases, and 7 bases stayed unmatched. In germline, CDR1 is GITISATS, CDR2 ISYDGTV (reference sequence). The CDR3 runs to 13 residues. Here the CDR3 DNA reads TGTGCCTTGTGGGAGGTGCAGTTTCATAAGAAACTCTTT. This sequence encodes CALWEVQFHKKLF.

In regard to this clone: TCRdb attributes to this sequence the protein of a much larger clone, which differs from the DNA translation at residue 3; a read error is likely, and the protein displayed is translated from the DNA. Other DNA sequences of this sample code for an identical CDR3. The chain carries TRGV3 and TRGJ1 or TRGJ2. There are 13 residues in the CDR3. Germline V lookup: CDR1 VTNTFY, CDR2 YDVSTARD (reference sequence). This CDR3 reads CAPWDRLRYKKLF. The CDR3 DNA sequence: TGTGCCCCCTGGGACAGGCTAAGATATAAGAAACTCTTT.

This clone was seen many times. Possible read error: a much larger clone is one base away. This sample includes further DNA sequences coding for the same CDR3. This sequence joins TRGV4 and TRGJ1 or TRGJ2. There are 11 residues in the CDR3. Germline loops: CDR1 EGSTGY, CDR2 YDSYTSSV. V lost 0 bases and J lost 9; bases outside the gene matches: 2. The CDR3 loop reads CATWDGPKKLF. CDR3 coding DNA: TGTGCCACCTGGGATGGGCCTAAGAAACTCTTT.

Concerning this clone itself: A far larger clone differs by one base, so this is likely a read error. The sample has other DNA sequences that encode this CDR3 too. The chain has TRGV2 and TRGJ1 or TRGJ2. Matching the DNA to germline supplied the J gene, which TCRdb does not give. The CDR3 contains 13 residues. Per germline, CDR1 EGSNGY and CDR2 YDSYNSKV. CDR3 sequence reads: CATWDGRYYKKLF. For the CDR3, the DNA is TGTGCCACTTGGGACGGGCGTTATTATAAGAAACTCTTT.

This clone has just a few counts. TCRdb's listed protein matches a much larger clone and diverges from this DNA's translation at residue 15, likely through a read error; the protein shown comes from the DNA. This CDR3 is CALWEAFAPKLGKKTKVF. CDR3 DNA: TGTGCCTTGTGGGAGGCGTTCGCGCCCAAGTTGGGCAAAAAAACCAAGGTATTT. V usage is TRGV9 and J usage is TRGJP. TCRdb does not report a J gene; here it was assigned by matching the DNA to germline references. CDR1 is GITISATS and CDR2 is ISYDGTV in the germline V gene (reference sequence). The length of the CDR3 is 18 residues.

This clone was counted many times. A read error likely explains this, since a far larger clone differs by one base. Other DNA sequences in the sample encode the same CDR3. The genes are TRGV9 and TRGJP1. Germline V gene sequence: CDR1 GITISATS, CDR2 ISYDGTV (reference sequence). The CDR3 spans 13 residues. The chain's CDR3 is CALWDTTGWFKIF. The CDR3 nucleotides are TGTGCCTTGTGGGATACCACCGGTTGGTTCAAGATATTT.

This clone showed up many times. TCRdb's protein, taken from a much larger clone, differs from this DNA's translation at residue 14, likely owing to a read error; the protein displayed comes from the DNA. The CDR3 loop reads CALWEEQELGKKIRVF. Here the CDR3 DNA reads TGTGCCTTGTGGGAGGAACAAGAGTTGGGCAAAAAAATCAGGGTATTT. This rearrangement joins TRGV9 to TRGJP. Per germline, CDR1 GITISATS and CDR2 ISYDGTV (reference sequence). There are 16 residues in the CDR3.

This clone was counted many times. DNA for the CDR3: TGTGCCACCTGGGATAGTACTGATTATAAGAAACTCTTT. Its protein is CATWDSTDYKKLF. The chain combines TRGV8 with TRGJ1 or TRGJ2. The CDR3 loop spans 13 amino acids. In germline, CDR1 is VENAVY, CDR2 YDSYNSRV. Trimming at V came to 1 base and at J to 5 bases, leaving 5 bases not matched to a gene.

This clone has a count of ten or more. The chain carries TRGV9 and TRGJP2. No J gene was available from TCRdb, and it was assigned here by a germline match of the DNA. CDR3 length: 16 amino acids. V lost 1 base, J lost 4 bases, and 9 bases stayed unmatched. Germline CDR1 is GITISATS and CDR2 is ISYDGTV (reference sequence). In DNA, the CDR3 is TGTGCCTTGTGGGAGGTCAAACGGGATAGTGATTGGATCAAGACGTTT. Amino acid sequence: CALWEVKRDSDWIKTF.

Of note for this clone: Translating this DNA gives a protein that differs at residue 4 from the TCRdb one, which belongs to a much larger clone; a read error is likely, and the protein shown is this translation. This rearrangement joins TRGV9 to TRGJ1 or TRGJ2. CDR1 is GITISATS and CDR2 is ISYDGTV in the germline V gene (reference sequence). The CDR3 sequence is 13 residues long. The chain's CDR3 is CALRESHYYKKLF. CDR3 coding DNA: TGTGCCTTGCGGGAGTCACATTATTATAAGAAACTCTTT.

The sample holds many counts of this clone. TCRdb assigns this DNA the protein of a much larger clone, which departs from its translation at residue 4; this likely reflects a read error, and the protein shown comes from translating the DNA. This rearrangement joins TRGV3 to TRGJ1 or TRGJ2. The J gene, not given by TCRdb, was assigned here from a germline match of the nucleotide sequence. This CDR3 region has 13 residues. Trimming cost V 9 bases and J 3 bases; bases outside gene matches: 11. Germline-derived CDR1 and CDR2 are VTNTFY and YDVSTARD (reference sequence). CDR3 residues: CATRGSFYYKKLF. In DNA, the CDR3 is TGTGCCACCCGGGGTTCCTTTTATTATAAGAAACTCTTT.

This clone was recorded many times. A much larger clone lies one base from this, so it may be a read error. The V and J genes are TRGV8 and TRGJ1 or TRGJ2. With V trimmed by 2 bases and J by 5 bases, 0 bases remained unmatched. The germline gives CDR1 VENAVY, CDR2 YDSYNSRV. The CDR3 has 11 residues. CDR3 residues: CATWDNYKKLF. CDR3 coding DNA: TGTGCCACCTGGGATAATTATAAGAAACTCTTT.